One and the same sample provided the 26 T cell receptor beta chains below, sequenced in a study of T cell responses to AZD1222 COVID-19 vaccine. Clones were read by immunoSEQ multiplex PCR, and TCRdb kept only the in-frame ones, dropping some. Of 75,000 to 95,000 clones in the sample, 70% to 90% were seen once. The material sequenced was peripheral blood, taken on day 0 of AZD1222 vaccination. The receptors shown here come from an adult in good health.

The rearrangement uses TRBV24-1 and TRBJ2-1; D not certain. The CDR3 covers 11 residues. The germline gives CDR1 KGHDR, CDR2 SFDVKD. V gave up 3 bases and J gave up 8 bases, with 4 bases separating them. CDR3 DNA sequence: TGTGCCACCAGTGATCACCATGAGCAGTTCTTC. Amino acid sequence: CATSDHHEQFF.

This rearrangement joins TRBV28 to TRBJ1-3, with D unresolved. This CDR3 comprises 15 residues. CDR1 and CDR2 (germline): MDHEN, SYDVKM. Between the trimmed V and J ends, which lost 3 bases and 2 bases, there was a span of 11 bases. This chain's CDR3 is CASSFNGDPGNTIYF. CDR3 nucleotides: TGTGCCAGCAGTTTTAATGGGGATCCTGGAAACACCATATATTTT.

CDR3: CASSPLGSTDTQYF. In DNA form, the CDR3 reads TGTGCCAGCAGCCCCCTAGGTAGCACAGATACGCAGTATTTT. The gene calls are TRBV6-4 and TRBJ2-3; unclear D gene. The CDR3 loop spans 14 amino acids. V was clipped by 6 bases and J by 0 bases, with 10 bases between them. CDR1 is MRHNA and CDR2 is SNTAGT in the germline V gene.

CDR3 DNA: TGTGCCATCAGTGCAGGGGGCAGCTCCTACGAGCAGTACGTC. It encodes CAISAGGSSYEQYV. The chain carries TRBV10-3 and TRBJ2-7; 8 bases line up with TRBD1. The CDR3 consists of 14 residues. Germline CDR1 and CDR2: ENHRY and SYGVKD. The ends lost 4 bases at V and 0 bases at J; junction bases unmatched: 2.

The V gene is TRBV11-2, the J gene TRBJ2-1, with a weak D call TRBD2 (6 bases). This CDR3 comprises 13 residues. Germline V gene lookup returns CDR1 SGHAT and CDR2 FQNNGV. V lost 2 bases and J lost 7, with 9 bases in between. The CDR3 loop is CASSLTGVNEQFF. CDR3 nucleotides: TGTGCCAGCAGCTTAACGGGGGTTAATGAGCAGTTCTTC.

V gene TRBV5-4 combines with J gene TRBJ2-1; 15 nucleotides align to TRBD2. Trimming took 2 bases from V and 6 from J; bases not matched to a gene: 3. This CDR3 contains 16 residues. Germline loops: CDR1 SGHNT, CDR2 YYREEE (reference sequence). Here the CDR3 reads CASSFGTSGGFNEQFF. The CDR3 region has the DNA TGTGCCAGCAGCTTCGGGACTAGCGGGGGGTTCAATGAGCAGTTCTTC.

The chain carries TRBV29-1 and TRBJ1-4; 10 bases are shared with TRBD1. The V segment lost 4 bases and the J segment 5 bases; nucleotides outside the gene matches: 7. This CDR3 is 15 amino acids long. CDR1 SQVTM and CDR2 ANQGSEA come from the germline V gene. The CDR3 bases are TGCAGCGTTGCCTTACGGACAGGGGGAAATGAAAAACTGTTTTTT. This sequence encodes CSVALRTGGNEKLFF.

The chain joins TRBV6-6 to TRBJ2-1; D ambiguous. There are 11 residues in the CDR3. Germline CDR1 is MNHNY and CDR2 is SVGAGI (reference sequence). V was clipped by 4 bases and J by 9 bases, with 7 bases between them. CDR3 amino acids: CASSSLGEQFF. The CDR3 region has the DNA TGTGCCAGCAGTTCTCTTGGTGAGCAGTTCTTC.

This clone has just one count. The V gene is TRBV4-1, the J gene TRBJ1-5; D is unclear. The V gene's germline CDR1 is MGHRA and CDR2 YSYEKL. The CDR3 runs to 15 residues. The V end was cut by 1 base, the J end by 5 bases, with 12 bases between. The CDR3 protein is CASSQGFRGDQPQHF. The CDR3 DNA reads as TGCGCCAGCAGCCAAGGTTTTCGGGGAGATCAGCCCCAGCATTTT.

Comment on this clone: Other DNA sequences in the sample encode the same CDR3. The CDR3 sequence: CASIALGGGELFF. The CDR3 bases are TGTGCCAGCATTGCCCTAGGGGGCGGAGAGCTGTTTTTT. The rearrangement links TRBV6-5 to TRBJ2-2, with 7 bases fitting TRBD1. Trimming at V came to 7 bases and at J to 11 bases, leaving 10 bases not matched to a gene. Germline V lookup: CDR1 MNHEY, CDR2 SVGAGI. The CDR3 loop spans 13 amino acids.

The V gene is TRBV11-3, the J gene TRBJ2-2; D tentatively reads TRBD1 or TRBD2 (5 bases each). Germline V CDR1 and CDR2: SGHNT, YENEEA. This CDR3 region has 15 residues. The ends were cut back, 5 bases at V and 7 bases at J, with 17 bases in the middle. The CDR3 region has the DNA TGTGCCAGCAGCCCCAGGATAGGGGCGGGCGGGGAGCTGTTTTTT. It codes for CASSPRIGAGGELFF.

CDR3 region: CASSDSGRGTEAFF. CDR3 nucleotides: TGTGCCAGCAGTGACTCCGGCAGGGGAACTGAAGCTTTCTTT. The V call is TRBV6-4, the J call TRBJ1-1; a possible D gene is TRBD1 (6 bases). This CDR3 is built from 14 residues. V was clipped by 0 bases and J by 5 bases, with 10 bases between them. Germline V gene lookup returns CDR1 MRHNA and CDR2 SNTAGT.

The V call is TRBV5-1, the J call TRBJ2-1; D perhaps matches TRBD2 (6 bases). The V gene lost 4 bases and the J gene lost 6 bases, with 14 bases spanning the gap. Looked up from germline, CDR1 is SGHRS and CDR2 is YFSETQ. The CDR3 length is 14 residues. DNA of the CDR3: TGCGCCAGCAGCCCCCAGGCGGGAACCAATGAGCAGTTCTTC. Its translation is CASSPQAGTNEQFF.

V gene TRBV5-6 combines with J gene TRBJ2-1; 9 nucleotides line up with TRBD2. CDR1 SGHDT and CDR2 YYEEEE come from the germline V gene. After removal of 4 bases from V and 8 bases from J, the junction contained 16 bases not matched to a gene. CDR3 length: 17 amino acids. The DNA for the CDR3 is TGTGCCAGCAGCAACCCCTTCCTCGCGGGGGGGTCGGATGAGCAGTTCTTC. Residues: CASSNPFLAGGSDEQFF.

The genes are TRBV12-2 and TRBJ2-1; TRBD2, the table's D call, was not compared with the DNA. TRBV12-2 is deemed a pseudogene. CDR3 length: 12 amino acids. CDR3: CASRLCRNEQFF. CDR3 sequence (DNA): TGTGCAAGTCGCTTATGCCGGAATGAGCAGTTCTTC.

The CDR3: CASSDGGGAFGYTF. The CDR3 DNA is TGTGCCAGCAGTGACGGAGGGGGCGCGTTTGGCTACACCTTC. This chain connects TRBV6-4 to TRBJ1-2; 7 positions match TRBD1. V lost 2 bases and J lost 7; bases outside the gene matches: 7. The germline gives CDR1 MRHNA, CDR2 SNTAGT. The length of the CDR3 is 14 residues.

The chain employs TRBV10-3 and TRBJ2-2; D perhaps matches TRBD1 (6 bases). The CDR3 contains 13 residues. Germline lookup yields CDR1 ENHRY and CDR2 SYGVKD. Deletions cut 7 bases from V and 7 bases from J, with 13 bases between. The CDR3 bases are TGTGCCATCATGGCAGGGGCAGGCGGGGAGCTGTTTTTT. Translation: CAIMAGAGGELFF.

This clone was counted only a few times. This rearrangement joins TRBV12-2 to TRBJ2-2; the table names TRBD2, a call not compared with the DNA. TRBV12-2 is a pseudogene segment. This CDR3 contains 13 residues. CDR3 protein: CASGGRYTGELFF. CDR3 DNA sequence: TGTGCAAGCGGCGGGCGTTACACCGGGGAGCTGTTTTTT.

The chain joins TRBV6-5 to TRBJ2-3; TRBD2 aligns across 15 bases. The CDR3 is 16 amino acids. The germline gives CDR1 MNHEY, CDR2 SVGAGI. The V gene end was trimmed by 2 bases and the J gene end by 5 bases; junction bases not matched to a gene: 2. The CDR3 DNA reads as TGTGCCAGCAGTTACCGGACTAGCGGGGGGGGAGATACGCAGTATTTT. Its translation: CASSYRTSGGGDTQYF.

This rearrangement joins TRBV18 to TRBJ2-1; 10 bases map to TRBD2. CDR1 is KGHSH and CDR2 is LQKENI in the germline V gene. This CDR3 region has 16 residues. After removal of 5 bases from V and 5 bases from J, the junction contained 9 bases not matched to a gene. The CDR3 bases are TGTGCCAGCTCAGTTCGACTAGCGGGCCACAACAATGAGCAGTTCTTC. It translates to CASSVRLAGHNNEQFF.

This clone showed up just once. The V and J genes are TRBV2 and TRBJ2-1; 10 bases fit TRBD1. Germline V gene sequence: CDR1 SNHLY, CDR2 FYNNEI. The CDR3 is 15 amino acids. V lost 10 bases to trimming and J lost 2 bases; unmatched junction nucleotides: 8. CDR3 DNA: TGTGCCAACAGACAGGGGGCGCGAGCCTACAATGAGCAGTTCTTC. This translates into CANRQGARAYNEQFF.

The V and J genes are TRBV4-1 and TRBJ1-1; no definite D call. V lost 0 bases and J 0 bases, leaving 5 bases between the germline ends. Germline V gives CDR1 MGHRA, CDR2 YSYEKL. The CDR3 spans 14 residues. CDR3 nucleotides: TGCGCCAGCAGCCAAGATCAGGTGAACACTGAAGCTTTCTTT. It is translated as CASSQDQVNTEAFF.

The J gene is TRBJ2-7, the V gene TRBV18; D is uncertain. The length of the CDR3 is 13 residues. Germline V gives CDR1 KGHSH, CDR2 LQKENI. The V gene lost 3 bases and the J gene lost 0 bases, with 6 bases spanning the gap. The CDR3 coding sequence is TGTGCCAGCTCACCGTCACACTCCTACGAGCAGTACTTC. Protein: CASSPSHSYEQYF.

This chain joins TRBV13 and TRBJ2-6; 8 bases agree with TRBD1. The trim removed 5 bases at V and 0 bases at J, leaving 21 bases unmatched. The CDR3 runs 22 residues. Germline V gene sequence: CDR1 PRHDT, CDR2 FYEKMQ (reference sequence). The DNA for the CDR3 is TGTGCCAGCAGCGCCGCTAGTTGGGACCCGGGACAGGTCTTCTCTGGGGCCAACGTCCTGACTTTC. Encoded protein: CASSAASWDPGQVFSGANVLTF.

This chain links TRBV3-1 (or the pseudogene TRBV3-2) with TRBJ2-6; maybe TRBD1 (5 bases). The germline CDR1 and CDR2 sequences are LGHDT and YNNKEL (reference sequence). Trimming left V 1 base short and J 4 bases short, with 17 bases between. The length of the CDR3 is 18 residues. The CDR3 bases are TGTGCCAGCAGCCAAGTGTATCAGGGTAAAAGGGGGGCCAACGTCCTGACTTTC. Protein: CASSQVYQGKRGANVLTF.

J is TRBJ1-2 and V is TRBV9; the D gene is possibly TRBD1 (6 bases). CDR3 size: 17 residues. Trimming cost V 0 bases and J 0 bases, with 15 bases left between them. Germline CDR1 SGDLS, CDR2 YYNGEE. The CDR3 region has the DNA TGTGCCAGCAGCGTAGCTCCGGGGGGCCGGGCTAACTATGGCTACACCTTC. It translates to CASSVAPGGRANYGYTF.